These 27 T cell receptor beta chains originate from one sample sequenced in a study of blood T cell repertoires in COVID-19. Assay: immunoSEQ multiplex PCR; the TCRdb copy retains only in-frame clones and omits some. Of around 270,000 clones listed, around nine tenths are singletons. Sequences were obtained from peripheral blood. These receptors came from a man in his forties with acute or convalescent COVID-19.

V and J are TRBV19 and TRBJ1-5, with D uncertain. Trimming pared 0 bases from V and 6 bases from J, leaving 18 bases between. Germline loops: CDR1 LNHDA, CDR2 SQIVND (reference sequence). The CDR3 has 17 amino acids. The CDR3 nucleotides read TGTGCCAGTAGTATAGAGGCAAGGGCGGGGTCTATTCAGCCCCAGCATTTT. Amino acids: CASSIEARAGSIQPQHF.

The V gene is TRBV2, the J gene TRBJ1-5, with D perhaps matching TRBD1 (6 bases). The length of the CDR3 is 15 residues. Germline CDR1 is SNHLY and CDR2 is FYNNEI. With 4 bases removed from V and 0 bases from J, the gap between germline ends came to 10 bases. In DNA, the CDR3 is TGTGCCAGCAGTGGGGGCAGGGGTAGCAATCAGCCCCAGCATTTT. Translation: CASSGGRGSNQPQHF.

The chain links TRBV3-1 (or the pseudogene TRBV3-2) to TRBJ1-2; a weak D match, TRBD1 (5 bases). Per germline, CDR1 LGHDT and CDR2 YNNKEL (reference sequence). The CDR3 loop spans 14 amino acids. Trimming removed 4 bases from V and 3 bases from J, with 12 bases in between. The CDR3 protein is CASSRDGGYYGYTF. CDR3 nucleotide sequence: TGTGCCAGCAGCCGGGACGGGGGATACTATGGCTACACCTTC.

The rearrangement joins TRBV14 to TRBJ1-2, with TRBD1 identical over 7 bases. Germline values: CDR1 SGHDN, CDR2 FVKESK. With 1 base clipped from V and 4 bases from J, the junction kept 3 bases outside the gene matches. The CDR3 sequence is 14 residues long. Here the CDR3 DNA reads TGTGCCAGCAGCCAAGTAGGGGGCAGCTATGGCTACACCTTC. This translates into CASSQVGGSYGYTF.

CDR3 region: CASSPRALGGAFF. The CDR3 coding sequence is TGTGCCAGCAGCCCCCGGGCCCTGGGAGGAGCTTTCTTT. This sequence joins TRBV7-9 and TRBJ1-1; no firm D call. The CDR3 loop spans 13 amino acids. Trimming stripped 5 bases from V and 10 bases from J, with 17 bases between. The germline CDR1 and CDR2 sequences are SEHNR and FQNEAQ (reference sequence).

The V call is TRBV5-4, the J call TRBJ2-1; unclear D gene. CDR1 is SGHNT and CDR2 is YYREEE in the germline V gene (reference sequence). The CDR3 has 13 residues. Trimming left V 6 bases short and J 1 base short, with 8 bases between. Here the CDR3 DNA reads TGTGCCAGCACTCTCGGGTCCTACAATGAGCAGTTCTTC. Its translation is CASTLGSYNEQFF.

The rearrangement links TRBV27 to TRBJ1-5; D is perhaps TRBD1 (5 bases). V was shortened by 6 bases and J by 2 bases, with 17 bases between the two germline ends. The CDR3 length is 16 residues. Germline CDR1 is MNHEY and CDR2 is SMNVEV (reference sequence). The CDR3 DNA sequence: TGTGCCAGCAGGCGTCATCAGGGATTTGGCAATCAGCCCCAGCATTTT. Protein sequence: CASRRHQGFGNQPQHF.

This sequence joins TRBV3-1 (or the pseudogene TRBV3-2) and TRBJ1-1; 9 bases are a match to TRBD1. The V gene end was trimmed by 4 bases and the J gene end by 10 bases; junction bases not matched to a gene: 13. In germline, CDR1 is LGHDT, CDR2 YNNKEL (reference sequence). The CDR3 is made up of 15 amino acids. The CDR3 DNA sequence: TGTGCCAGCAGCCCATCCGGGGGACAGGGTGGAGGAGCTTTCTTT. This sequence encodes CASSPSGGQGGGAFF.

This rearrangement joins TRBV2 to TRBJ1-4, with a possible D match to TRBD1 (5 bases). Trimming took 7 bases from V and 4 from J, leaving 13 bases between them. Germline CDR1 reads SNHLY; CDR2 reads FYNNEI. The length of the CDR3 is 14 residues. The CDR3 sequence is CASTPGLLNEKLFF. CDR3 in DNA: TGTGCCAGCACCCCGGGACTGCTTAATGAAAAACTGTTTTTT. Filled out from reference TRBV2 and TRBJ1-4, the complete variable domain reads EPEVTQTPSHQVTQMGQEVILRCVPISNHLYFYWYRQILGQKVEFLVSFYNNEISEKSEIFDDQFSVERPDGSNFTLKIRSTKLEDSAMYFCASTPGLLNEKLFFGSGTQLSVL.

V usage is TRBV5-1 and J usage is TRBJ2-7; TRBD1 is a possible D gene (6 bases). Germline V gene sequence: CDR1 SGHRS, CDR2 YFSETQ. The CDR3 spans 13 residues. With 4 bases removed from V and 5 bases from J, the gap between germline ends came to 13 bases. In DNA form, the CDR3 reads TGCGCCAGCAGCGACACAGGGTCGGACGAGCAGTACTTC. Translated: CASSDTGSDEQYF. The complete variable domain, with remaining parts taken from reference TRBV5-1 and TRBJ2-7, reads KAGVTQTPRYLIKTRGQQVTLSCSPISGHRSVSWYQQTPGQGLQFLFEYFSETQRNKGNFPGRFSGRQFSNSRSEMNVSTLELGDSALYLCASSDTGSDEQYFGPGTRLTVT.

The gene calls are TRBV25-1 and TRBJ2-2; 8 bases fit TRBD2. Germline V CDR1 and CDR2: MGHDK, SYGVNS. V lost 8 bases to trimming and J lost 4 bases; unmatched junction nucleotides: 9. The CDR3 loop spans 15 amino acids. The CDR3 sequence is CASGGRAGGTGELFF. The CDR3 nucleotides read TGTGCCAGCGGGGGAAGGGCGGGGGGCACCGGGGAGCTGTTTTTT.

This clone showed up just a few times. The V and J genes are TRBV6-2 or TRBV6-3 and TRBJ1-5; no clear D. CDR3 length equals 18 residues. Germline CDR1 and CDR2: MNHEY and SVGEGT. V lost 5 bases and J lost 3, with 23 bases in between. The CDR3 region has the DNA TGTGCCAGCAGTCTCCCCTACGCCGTCCTACCACCCAATCAGCCCCAGCATTTT. This gives the protein CASSLPYAVLPPNQPQHF.

The chain recombines TRBV7-6 with TRBJ2-1; 9 nucleotides match TRBD2. The CDR3 has 15 residues. The trim removed 6 bases at V and 10 bases at J, leaving 13 bases unmatched. Per germline, CDR1 SGHVS and CDR2 FNYEAQ. The CDR3 DNA follows: TGTGCCAGCAGTCGAGGTGGTAGCGGGGGAGTAGAGCAGTTCTTC. Residues: CASSRGGSGGVEQFF.

The V and J genes are TRBV19 and TRBJ2-1; 7 positions match TRBD1. Trimming at V came to 10 bases and at J to 7 bases, leaving 13 bases not matched to a gene. Germline values: CDR1 LNHDA, CDR2 SQIVND (reference sequence). The CDR3 is 14 residues long. The CDR3 nucleotides are TGTGCCACCAGACAGGGTCTCGTGTGGAATGAGCAGTTCTTC. It specifies CATRQGLVWNEQFF.

Notes on this clone: The same CDR3 arises from other DNA sequences in this sample as well. The J gene is TRBJ1-1, the V gene TRBV2; no firm D call. V shed 6 bases and J shed 1 base, with 12 bases lying between them. CDR1 is SNHLY, CDR2 FYNNEI, per germline. This CDR3 has 14 residues. CDR3 in amino acids: CASSLTGGNTEAFF. In nucleotides, the CDR3 is TGTGCCAGCAGCCTAACTGGAGGGAACACTGAAGCTTTCTTT.

This clone was detected a few times. The genes are TRBV29-1 and TRBJ1-2; D is unclear. There are 11 residues in the CDR3. The germline V and J ends were trimmed by 0 bases and 5 bases, with 4 bases remaining between them. From germline, CDR1 is SQVTM and CDR2 ANQGSEA. CDR3 residues: CSVEDMYGYTF. As DNA, the CDR3 is TGCAGCGTTGAAGATATGTATGGCTACACCTTC.

The V gene is TRBV4-2, the J gene TRBJ1-1; D is ambiguous. Germline V gives CDR1 LGHNA, CDR2 YNFKEQ. The CDR3 is 16 amino acids. Between the trimmed V and J ends, which lost 0 bases and 2 bases, there was a span of 13 bases. The DNA for the CDR3 is TGTGCCAGCAGCCAAGAACACCTAGGCTTAAACACTGAAGCTTTCTTT. Its translation is CASSQEHLGLNTEAFF.

This chain's CDR3 is CASSGASGGNTGELFF. The CDR3, as DNA: TGTGCCAGCAGCGGGGCTAGCGGGGGGAACACCGGGGAGCTGTTTTTT. This chain connects TRBV9 to TRBJ2-2, with 10 bases that match TRBD2. The CDR3 has 16 residues. V lost 3 bases, J lost 1 base, and 3 bases stayed unmatched. Germline V gene data show CDR1 as SGDLS and CDR2 as YYNGEE.

The chain has TRBV3-1 (or the pseudogene TRBV3-2) and TRBJ2-1, with 13 positions matching TRBD2. With 10 bases clipped from V and 5 bases from J, the junction kept 5 bases outside the gene matches. Germline CDR1 is LGHDT and CDR2 is YNNKEL (reference sequence). This CDR3 region has 14 residues. The chain's CDR3 is CATMGLAGHNEQFF. The CDR3 bases are TGTGCCACTATGGGACTAGCGGGGCACAATGAGCAGTTCTTC.

V usage is TRBV5-5 and J usage is TRBJ1-2; TRBD1 matches 9 bases. Germline V CDR1 and CDR2: SGHKS, YYEKEE (reference sequence). The length of the CDR3 is 17 residues. The V and J ends lost 7 bases and 4 bases, in that order; junction bases with no gene match: 17. CDR3 region: CASRGWLTGGGGYGYTF. The DNA for the CDR3 is TGTGCCAGCCGCGGGTGGTTAACAGGGGGCGGGGGCTATGGCTACACCTTC. Drawing the rest from reference TRBV5-5 and TRBJ1-2, the complete variable domain is DAGVTQSPTHLIKTRGQQVTLRCSPISGHKSVSWYQQVLGQGPQFIFQYYEKEERGRGNFPDRFSARQFPNYSSELNVNALLLGDSALYLCASRGWLTGGGGYGYTFGSGTRLTVV.

The chain employs TRBV7-8 and TRBJ1-1, with 8 bases matching TRBD1. CDR3 length: 16 amino acids. From germline, CDR1 is SGHVS and CDR2 FQNEAQ. With V trimmed by 5 bases and J by 4 bases, 12 bases remained unmatched. The CDR3 DNA sequence: TGTGCCAGCAGCCCCGGACAGGGATGGATTGGCACTGAAGCTTTCTTT. This codes for CASSPGQGWIGTEAFF. The full variable domain, with the rest looked up from reference TRBV7-8 and TRBJ1-1, is GAGVSQSPRYKVAKRGQDVALRCDPISGHVSLFWYQQALGQGPEFLTYFQNEAQLDKSGLPSDRFFAERPEGSVSTLKIQRTQQEDSAVYLCASSPGQGWIGTEAFFGQGTRLTVV.

This sequence joins TRBV11-2 and TRBJ1-1; TRBD1 might be the D (5 bases). This CDR3 spans 15 amino acids. Germline loops: CDR1 SGHAT, CDR2 FQNNGV. With 5 bases removed from V and 1 base from J, the gap between germline ends came to 14 bases. The CDR3 sequence: CASSLGTFPNTEAFF. The CDR3 coding sequence is TGTGCCAGCAGCCTGGGGACTTTCCCGAACACTGAAGCTTTCTTT.

The rearrangement uses TRBV30 and TRBJ1-1, with 8 bases that match TRBD1. CDR1 and CDR2 (germline): GTSNPN, SVGIG (reference sequence). The junction had 22 bases not matched to a gene; V was cut back by 3 bases and J by 10 bases. CDR3 length: 17 amino acids. This chain's CDR3 is CAWRRGPSGQAIWGAFF. The CDR3 bases are TGTGCCTGGAGAAGGGGGCCTTCGGGACAGGCCATCTGGGGAGCTTTCTTT.

The rearrangement links TRBV10-3 to TRBJ2-2, with TRBD1 matching 7 bases. The CDR3 totals 16 residues. Germline V CDR1 and CDR2: ENHRY, SYGVKD. Trimming at V came to 5 bases and at J to 6 bases, leaving 12 bases not matched to a gene. The CDR3 is CAISLQGIEVAGELFF. The DNA for the CDR3 is TGTGCCATCAGTTTACAGGGGATTGAAGTAGCCGGGGAGCTGTTTTTT.

The J gene is TRBJ1-2, the V gene TRBV24-1, with TRBD1 matching over 9 bases. The CDR3 sequence is 16 residues long. V gave up 5 bases and J gave up 7 bases; unmatched junction bases: 13. Germline assignment: CDR1 KGHDR and CDR2 SFDVKD. The CDR3 region has the DNA TGTGCCACCAGTGCCTCAACCCCCGGGACAGGGACTGGCTACACCTTC. Its translation: CATSASTPGTGTGYTF.

The gene calls are TRBV19 and TRBJ2-1, with 13 bases lining up with TRBD2. CDR3 size: 18 residues. V lost 4 bases, J lost 7 bases, and 13 bases stayed unmatched. Germline assignment: CDR1 LNHDA and CDR2 SQIVND (reference sequence). The DNA for the CDR3 is TGTGCCAGTAGTAGGGGACTAGCGGGGCTTCTAGTGCGAAATGAGCAGTTCTTC. Translating it yields CASSRGLAGLLVRNEQFF. The full variable domain, its missing parts supplied by reference TRBV19 and TRBJ2-1, is DGGITQSPKYLFRKEGQNVTLSCEQNLNHDAMYWYRQDPGQGLRLIYYSQIVNDFQKGDIAEGYSVSREKKESFPLTVTSAQKNPTAFYLCASSRGLAGLLVRNEQFFGPGTRLTVL.

This clone came up a few times. This chain links TRBV7-2 with TRBJ2-1; D is uncertain. CDR1 and CDR2 from the germline V gene are SGHTA and FQGNSA. The CDR3 sequence is 12 residues long. Between the trimmed V and J ends, which lost 5 bases and 9 bases, there was a span of 11 bases. The CDR3 DNA follows: TGTGCCAGCAGCGTAAACCGGGTTGAGCAGTTCTTC. It is translated as CASSVNRVEQFF.